Included here is one TCR beta chain sequence, with context. V gave up 2 bases and J gave up 5 bases; unmatched junction bases: 6. The germline V gene encodes CDR1 MDHEN and CDR2 SYDVKM. The CDR3 is 15 residues long. These data are taken from a study of shared clonotypes between healthy human individuals. None of the donors, who were healthy HIV-negative adults, had recently had acute infections or vaccinations. The genomic DNA of each subset was split evenly across several immunoSEQ plates. The authors ran unsorted PBMC replicate PCRs on 300 ng DNA, about 30,000 T cell genomes. Unsorted PBMC DNA sequencing spanned ten immunoSEQ deep assay plates. Generated by immunoSEQ multiplex PCR, the TCRdb table keeps only in-frame clones and is missing some. Altogether roughly 490,000 clones are present, around 80% being singletons, with the ten largest covering 12%.

The specimen sequenced was PBMCs. This clonotype was obtained from a woman aged 40 to 55 in good health. Some clones in this sample may be carry-over from other donors' samples. The rearrangement links TRBV28 to TRBJ1-2; 9 bases fit TRBD1. The CDR3 is CASSLPRDRVYGYTF. The CDR3 region has the DNA TGTGCCAGCAGTTTACCCCGGGACAGGGTTTATGGCTACACCTTC.